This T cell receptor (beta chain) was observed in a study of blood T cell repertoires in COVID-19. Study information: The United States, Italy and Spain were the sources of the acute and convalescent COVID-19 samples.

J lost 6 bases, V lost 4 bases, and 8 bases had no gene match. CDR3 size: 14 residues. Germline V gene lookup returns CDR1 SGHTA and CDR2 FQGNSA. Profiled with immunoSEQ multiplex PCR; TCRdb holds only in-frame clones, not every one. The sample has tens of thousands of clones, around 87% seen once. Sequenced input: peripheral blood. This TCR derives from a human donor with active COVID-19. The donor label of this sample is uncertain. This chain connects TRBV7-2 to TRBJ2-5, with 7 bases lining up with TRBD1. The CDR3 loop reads CASSSGQWSKTQYF. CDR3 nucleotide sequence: TGTGCCAGCAGCTCGGGACAGTGGTCGAAGACCCAGTACTTC.